The present entry profiles one T cell receptor (beta chain) with its context. As yet, its antigen is unknown. The sample is drawn from a study of identical twins. Study-level findings and limits: Alpha sequences out of frame and shared by twins had excess low generation probability. Cross-sectional statistical analysis was relied on for the conclusions, without the same donors being followed. Insertions were reduced in abundant cord blood beta clonotypes but not in memory repertoires.

Template switching introduced a universal primer site, and the cDNA bore unique molecular identifiers. One entry per CDR3 protein results from TCRdb running MiXCR on the 5' RACE reads. The table has around 490,000 distinct CDR3 sequences, approximately 15% seen once. Unmatched junction bases numbered 5, after V lost 11 bases and J lost 1 base. The CDR3 is 14 amino acids. CDR1 is SNHLY and CDR2 is FYNNEI in the germline V gene. These data are also associated with another study on yellow fever vaccine responses in identical twins.

This sequence joins TRBV2 and TRBJ2-1, with 10 bases lining up with TRBD2. Sequencing was performed on CD4+ T cells sorted from blood. This clonotype was obtained from a woman aged 18-29 years in good health. CDR3 sequence: CAVQLAGSYNEQFF. The CDR3 bases are TGTGCCGTTCAACTAGCGGGGTCCTACAATGAGCAGTTCTTC.